These 25 T cell receptor beta chains were all obtained from the same sample, sequenced in a study of Graves' ophthalmopathy and Graves' hyperthyroidism. Amplification from RNA transcripts yielded the TCR beta CDR3 regions. HTBI primers were used in a first-round RT-PCR, which preceded a second-round multiplex PCR. Using its own MiXCR run on the multiplex PCR reads, TCRdb lists one record per CDR3 protein. The sample has some 360,000 distinct CDR3 sequences, roughly 17% seen once. Material for sequencing was peripheral blood. All receptors come from an adult woman with stable Graves' hyperthyroidism.

This clonotype was seen repeatedly, ten times or more. J is TRBJ2-7 and V is TRBV29-1; 12 bases fit TRBD2. The CDR3 has 13 amino acids. Trimming took 6 bases from V and 3 from J; bases not matched to a gene: 3. Germline V lookup: CDR1 SQVTM, CDR2 ANQGSEA. The CDR3 coding sequence is TGCAGCGTGACTAGCGGGAGTAGCTACGAGCAGTACTTC. It is translated as CSVTSGSSYEQYF.

This clonotype has just a few counts. V and J are TRBV3-1 and TRBJ2-2; D gene ambiguous. Germline CDR1 reads LGHDT; CDR2 reads YNNKEL (reference sequence). The CDR3 length is 12 residues. Trimming pared 7 bases from V and 4 bases from J, leaving 7 bases between. DNA for the CDR3: TGTGCCAGCAAAAGGTCCACCGGGGAGCTGTTTTTT. Translating gives CASKRSTGELFF.

Ten or more counts support this clonotype. The rearrangement uses TRBV6-1 and TRBJ1-6; 7 bases map to TRBD1. The J segment lost 5 bases and the V segment lost 2 bases, leaving 9 bases of the junction unmatched. The CDR3 totals 17 residues. Germline CDR1 reads MNHNS; CDR2 reads SASEGT. CDR3 loop: CASSEQGRGGNNSPLHF. The CDR3, as DNA: TGTGCCAGCAGTGAACAGGGCAGGGGGGGAAATAATTCACCCCTCCACTTT.

The V and J genes are TRBV6-1 and TRBJ1-3; D call uncertain. Germline CDR1 reads MNHNS; CDR2 reads SASEGT. V was shortened by 1 base and J by 0 bases, with 10 bases between the two germline ends. CDR3 length: 16 residues. CDR3 DNA sequence: TGTGCCAGCAGTGAAGGTTGGCCAGCCTCTGGAAACACCATATATTTT. It is translated as CASSEGWPASGNTIYF.

In its sample, this clonotype was seen many times. The chain joins TRBV3-1 to TRBJ1-1, with 7 bases identical to TRBD1. The CDR3 totals 14 residues. The germline gives CDR1 LGHDT, CDR2 YNNKEL (reference sequence). V dropped 1 base and J dropped 7; count of bases not matched to a gene: 6. This CDR3 is CASSQADRRYEAFF. The CDR3 bases are TGTGCCAGCAGCCAAGCGGACAGGAGATATGAAGCTTTCTTT.

The gene calls are TRBV10-3 and TRBJ2-7; 7 nucleotides match TRBD1. The V and J ends lost 0 bases and 2 bases, in that order; junction bases with no gene match: 1. The CDR3 runs to 14 residues. Looked up from germline, CDR1 is ENHRY and CDR2 is SYGVKD. The CDR3 DNA reads TGTGCCATCAGTGAGTCGGGACAGACCTACGAGCAGTACTTC. This translates into CAISESGQTYEQYF.

This clonotype was detected only a few times. The chain couples TRBV19 to TRBJ2-7; D might be TRBD1 (5 bases). V was shortened by 1 base and J by 3 bases, with 7 bases between the two germline ends. Germline CDR1 and CDR2: LNHDA and SQIVND (reference sequence). CDR3 length: 13 residues. The CDR3 here is CASSIADSYEQYF. CDR3 sequence (DNA): TGTGCCAGTAGTATAGCAGACAGCTACGAGCAGTACTTC.

Ten or more counts support this clonotype. The chain combines TRBV12-3 or TRBV12-4 with TRBJ2-7; perhaps TRBD2 as D (6 bases). The CDR3 covers 14 residues. V was shortened by 6 bases and J by 0 bases, with 12 bases between the two germline ends. The CDR3 spells CASSRDSYSYEQYF. The CDR3 nucleotides are TGTGCCAGCAGCCGGGACTCCTACTCCTACGAGCAGTACTTC.

As to this clonotype: Because the CDR3 is missing its conserved closing phenylalanine or tryptophan, this is likely a read error. The DNA is omitted, as the CDR3 cannot be located on it reliably, and the CDR3 follows TCRdb's listing. The rearrangement links TRBV7-2 to TRBJ2-7; TRBD2 was called by the table and not checked on the DNA. Including both end residues, the CDR3 is 9 amino acids long. The germline V gene encodes CDR1 SGHTA and CDR2 FQGNSA. The CDR3 spells CASSYMAAG.

This clonotype was detected many times. The chain links TRBV9 to TRBJ2-7; D gene uncertain. Germline values: CDR1 SGDLS, CDR2 YYNGEE. The CDR3 consists of 13 residues. The germline V and J ends were trimmed by 0 bases and 6 bases, with 10 bases remaining between them. The CDR3 loop reads CASSVDIAPEQYF. The CDR3 bases are TGTGCCAGCAGCGTAGATATAGCTCCCGAGCAGTACTTC.

The V call is TRBV28, the J call TRBJ1-5; D not resolved. Germline CDR1 MDHEN, CDR2 SYDVKM. The CDR3 extends over 14 amino acids. V was shortened by 3 bases and J by 3 bases, with 9 bases between the two germline ends. The CDR3 reads CASSLRQLNQPQHF. CDR3 in DNA: TGTGCCAGCAGTTTGAGGCAGCTCAATCAGCCCCAGCATTTT. The variable domain in full, with the rest retrieved from reference TRBV28 and TRBJ1-5, is DVKVTQSSRYLVKRTGEKVFLECVQDMDHENMFWYRQDPGLGLRLIYFSYDVKMKEKGDIPEGYSVSREKKERFSLILESASTNQTSMYLCASSLRQLNQPQHFGDGTRLSIL.

In its sample, this clonotype was seen many times. V gene TRBV5-8 combines with J gene TRBJ1-2; no clear D. With 3 bases removed from V and 8 bases from J, the gap between germline ends came to 17 bases. From germline, CDR1 is SGHTS and CDR2 YDEGEE. The CDR3 extends over 14 amino acids. CDR3 nucleotide sequence: TGTGCCAGCAGCTCCCCAGGACGGCTCTGGGGCTACACCTTC. Translated, it gives CASSSPGRLWGYTF.

This clonotype showed up many times. The chain uses TRBV19 and TRBJ2-4; D not resolved. This CDR3 is 14 amino acids long. Trimming removed 6 bases at V and 8 bases at J, with 17 bases between. Germline V gives CDR1 LNHDA, CDR2 SQIVND (reference sequence). Here the CDR3 reads CASRGRREWDIQYF. In DNA, the CDR3 is TGTGCCAGTAGGGGTCGTAGGGAATGGGACATTCAGTACTTC.

With respect to this clonotype: Since a much larger clone is just one base distant, this may be a read error. V gene TRBV2 combines with J gene TRBJ2-4; 9 bases are a match to TRBD2. The V gene's germline CDR1 is SNHLY and CDR2 FYNNEI. The CDR3 consists of 16 residues. CDR3: CASSASGIFTKNVQYF. The CDR3 coding sequence is TGTGCCAGCAGTGCTAGCGGGATTTTCACCAAAAACGTTCAGTACTTC.

This clonotype has ten or more counts. The chain employs TRBV6-5 and TRBJ1-1; D gene unclear. The CDR3 is 13 amino acids. V was clipped by 0 bases and J by 5 bases, with 7 bases between them. Germline V CDR1 and CDR2: MNHEY, SVGAGI. The CDR3 region is CASSYSGWTEAFF. CDR3 nucleotides: TGTGCCAGCAGTTACTCTGGTTGGACTGAAGCTTTCTTT.

This clonotype was found a few times. This chain uses TRBV4-2 with TRBJ2-2; 14 positions agree with TRBD2. There are 17 residues in the CDR3. Germline V CDR1 and CDR2: LGHNA, YNFKEQ. Losses at the gene ends were 5 bases for V and 5 bases for J; bases not matched to a gene: 7. CDR3 in amino acids: CASSNPGLAGVTGELFF. The CDR3 bases are TGTGCCAGCAGCAATCCGGGACTAGCGGGAGTTACCGGGGAGCTGTTTTTT.

The chain uses TRBV5-1 and TRBJ2-5, with 10 bases that match TRBD1. The CDR3 length is 17 residues. Germline V CDR1 and CDR2: SGHRS, YFSETQ. The V gene end was trimmed by 0 bases and the J gene end by 0 bases; junction bases not matched to a gene: 5. CDR3 sequence (DNA): TGCGCCAGCAGCTTGGACGGGACAGGGGTCTACCAAGAGACCCAGTACTTC. The encoded protein is CASSLDGTGVYQETQYF.

This rearrangement joins TRBV4-1 to TRBJ1-5; 8 bases are a match to TRBD1. The CDR3 spans 16 residues. J gave up 3 bases and V 4 bases, and 8 bases lay outside the gene matches. Germline lookup yields CDR1 MGHRA and CDR2 YSYEKL. The CDR3 region is CASSLTPRGLNQPQHF. The CDR3 DNA is TGCGCCAGCAGCCTTACCCCCAGGGGGCTCAATCAGCCCCAGCATTTT.

This clonotype was recorded at least ten times. The chain employs TRBV20-1 and TRBJ2-7; TRBD2 aligns across 8 bases. CDR3 length: 13 amino acids. Germline V gene sequence: CDR1 DFQATT, CDR2 SNEGSKA (reference sequence). V lost 6 bases to trimming and J lost 3 bases; unmatched junction nucleotides: 7. CDR3 nucleotides: TGCAGTGCCACCAAAACTAGCGGCTACGAGCAGTACTTC. Amino acids: CSATKTSGYEQYF.

This chain uses TRBV6-2 or TRBV6-3 with TRBJ1-2; D is perhaps TRBD1 (6 bases). The CDR3 is 12 amino acids. V shed 6 bases and J shed 4 bases, with 9 bases lying between them. Per germline, CDR1 MNHEY and CDR2 SVGEGT. This CDR3 reads CASRGQFYGYTF. In DNA, the CDR3 is TGTGCCAGCAGGGGACAATTCTATGGCTACACCTTC.

Many counts were recorded for this clonotype. The chain combines TRBV7-2 with TRBJ1-1; possible D gene TRBD1, 6 bases. The germline V gene has CDR1 SGHTA and CDR2 FQGNSA. The CDR3 is made up of 16 amino acids. V lost 5 bases and J 5 bases, leaving 21 bases between the germline ends. The CDR3 nucleotides read TGTGCCAGCAGCCCCTCATATGGGGGGGCGGGGACTGAAGCTTTCTTT. It yields the protein CASSPSYGGAGTEAFF.

This clonotype was counted ten times or more. CDR3: CASSEGVVVNTEAFF. Written as DNA, the CDR3 is TGTGCCAGCAGTGAAGGTGTCGTCGTGAACACTGAAGCTTTCTTT. V gene TRBV6-1 combines with J gene TRBJ1-1; D remains unclear. V shed 1 base and J shed 0 bases, with 9 bases lying between them. The CDR3 covers 15 residues. Germline-derived CDR1 and CDR2 are MNHNS and SASEGT.

Note on this clonotype: A much larger clone sits a single nucleotide away, making a read error possible. This CDR3 is CASSGQLGQKTQYF. The DNA for the CDR3 is TGTGCCAGCAGTGGACAGCTGGGGCAAAAGACCCAGTACTTC. This rearrangement joins TRBV12-3 or TRBV12-4 to TRBJ2-5, with a weak D call TRBD1 (6 bases). The CDR3 consists of 14 residues. V lost 5 bases, J lost 6 bases, and 16 bases lay in between.

This clonotype was detected many times. The gene calls are TRBV25-1 and TRBJ1-2; 9 bases align to TRBD1. CDR3 length equals 15 residues. Germline lookup yields CDR1 MGHDK and CDR2 SYGVNS. J gave up 4 bases and V 4 bases, and 7 bases lay outside the gene matches. CDR3 sequence reads: CASSGGTGPGYGYTF. CDR3 DNA sequence: TGTGCCAGCAGTGGTGGGACAGGGCCAGGCTATGGCTACACCTTC.

This clonotype has ten or more counts. J is TRBJ2-2 and V is TRBV28; the match to TRBD1 covers 7 bases. V dropped 3 bases and J dropped 4; count of bases not matched to a gene: 8. This CDR3 spans 16 amino acids. Germline V gene data show CDR1 as MDHEN and CDR2 as SYDVKM. The CDR3 sequence is CASSLIGRGITGELFF. The CDR3 DNA follows: TGTGCCAGCAGTTTGATCGGCAGGGGGATCACCGGGGAGCTGTTTTTT.